Each of the 11 T cell receptor beta chains below was sequenced from the same sample in a study of blood T cell repertoires in COVID-19. Measured with immunoSEQ multiplex PCR; TCRdb has only the in-frame clones, and not every one. The sample consists of more than 100,000 clones, more than 75% of them appearing once. Sequencing input: peripheral blood. Every receptor here comes from a woman aged 60-75 years with acute or convalescent COVID-19.

The chain recombines TRBV4-2 with TRBJ2-2, with 9 bases lining up with TRBD1. This CDR3 is 17 amino acids long. V shed 0 bases, J shed 1 base, and the junction held 3 bases outside the gene matches. From germline, CDR1 is LGHNA and CDR2 YNFKEQ. CDR3 coding DNA: TGTGCCAGCAGCCAAGAACCGGGACAGGGGAACACCGGGGAGCTGTTTTTT. Amino acid sequence: CASSQEPGQGNTGELFF.

Regarding this clone: Other DNA sequences of this sample code for an identical CDR3. This sequence joins TRBV3-1 (or the pseudogene TRBV3-2) and TRBJ2-5; D possibly corresponds to TRBD1 (6 bases). CDR1 and CDR2 from the germline V gene are LGHDT and YNNKEL (reference sequence). Trimming left V 1 base short and J 5 bases short, with 8 bases between. The CDR3 length is 13 residues. CDR3 sequence (DNA): TGTGCCAGCAGCCAAGTCAGGGGTGAGACCCAGTACTTC. The encoded protein is CASSQVRGETQYF.

V gene TRBV11-3 combines with J gene TRBJ1-1, with D hard to call. CDR1 SGHNT and CDR2 YENEEA come from the germline V gene. V gave up 2 bases and J gave up 4 bases, with 11 bases separating them. CDR3 length equals 14 residues. The CDR3 nucleotides read TGTGCCAGCAGCTTAATAGGAGTCAGCACTGAAGCTTTCTTT. It translates to CASSLIGVSTEAFF.

The chain combines TRBV9 with TRBJ1-1; D uncertain. V shed 6 bases and J shed 0 bases, with 15 bases lying between them. CDR1 and CDR2 from the germline V gene are SGDLS and YYNGEE. The length of the CDR3 is 15 residues. The chain's CDR3 is CASTGSASMNTEAFF. In nucleotides, the CDR3 is TGTGCCAGCACTGGGTCAGCGTCGATGAACACTGAAGCTTTCTTT.

The chain's CDR3 is CASSLSWGVDEQFF. For the CDR3, the DNA is TGTGCCAGCAGTTTAAGCTGGGGGGTAGATGAGCAGTTCTTC. The V gene is TRBV28, the J gene TRBJ2-1; a possible D gene is TRBD2 (6 bases). The CDR3 loop spans 14 amino acids. Looked up from germline, CDR1 is MDHEN and CDR2 is SYDVKM. Trimming removed 2 bases at V and 8 bases at J, with 13 bases between.

J is TRBJ2-3 and V is TRBV10-3; 8 nucleotides align to TRBD2. Unmatched junction bases numbered 9, after V lost 4 bases and J lost 3 bases. This CDR3 is 16 amino acids long. Germline V CDR1 and CDR2: ENHRY, SYGVKD. DNA for the CDR3: TGTGCCATCAGTGGGGGCAGCGGGAGTGAAACAGATACGCAGTATTTT. As protein: CAISGGSGSETDTQYF.

V gene TRBV28 combines with J gene TRBJ1-1, with D possibly matching TRBD1 (6 bases). V was pared by 5 bases and J by 4 bases, with 14 bases between. CDR3 length equals 14 residues. Germline values: CDR1 MDHEN, CDR2 SYDVKM. This chain's CDR3 is CASSTLTGSTEAFF. The DNA for the CDR3 is TGTGCCAGCAGTACCCTAACAGGGAGCACTGAAGCTTTCTTT.

The chain links TRBV6-2 or TRBV6-3 to TRBJ2-7; perhaps TRBD1 as D (5 bases). Per the germline V gene, CDR1 is MNHEY and CDR2 is SVGEGT. This CDR3 contains 13 residues. The ends were cut back, 0 bases at V and 9 bases at J, with 12 bases in the middle. The CDR3 protein is CASSYSPGIRQYF. CDR3 coding DNA: TGTGCCAGCAGTTACTCCCCAGGGATACGGCAGTACTTC.

The rearrangement joins TRBV5-1 to TRBJ1-5; D perhaps matches TRBD1 (5 bases). With 3 bases removed from V and 3 bases from J, the gap between germline ends came to 10 bases. Germline loops: CDR1 SGHRS, CDR2 YFSETQ. The CDR3 totals 14 residues. The CDR3 loop reads CASSSGGSNQPQHF. For the CDR3, the DNA is TGCGCCAGCAGCTCGGGGGGTTCCAATCAGCCCCAGCATTTT.

The J gene is TRBJ1-1, the V gene TRBV19; D might be TRBD1 (5 bases). Germline assignment: CDR1 LNHDA and CDR2 SQIVND (reference sequence). Deletions cut 6 bases from V and 4 bases from J, with 15 bases between. The CDR3 loop spans 14 amino acids. The CDR3 region is CASSGTFVGTEAFF. In DNA, the CDR3 is TGTGCCAGTAGCGGGACTTTCGTCGGCACTGAAGCTTTCTTT.

V is TRBV24-1 and J is TRBJ2-6; weak D call: TRBD2 (5 bases). The V and J ends lost 4 bases and 0 bases respectively, with 9 bases between them. The CDR3 is made up of 16 amino acids. CDR1 and CDR2 from the germline V gene are KGHDR and SFDVKD. CDR3 nucleotides: TGTGCCACCAGTGAGGACTCTCTCTCTGGGGCCAACGTCCTGACTTTC. This gives the protein CATSEDSLSGANVLTF.